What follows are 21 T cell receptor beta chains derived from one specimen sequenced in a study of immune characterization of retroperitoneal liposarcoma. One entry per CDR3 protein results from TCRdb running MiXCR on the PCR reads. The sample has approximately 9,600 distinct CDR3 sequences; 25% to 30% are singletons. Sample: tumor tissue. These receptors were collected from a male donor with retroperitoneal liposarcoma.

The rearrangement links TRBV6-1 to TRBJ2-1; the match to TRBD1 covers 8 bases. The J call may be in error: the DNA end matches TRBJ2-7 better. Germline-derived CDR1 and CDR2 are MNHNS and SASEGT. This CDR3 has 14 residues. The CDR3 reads CASRRDRRAHEQYF. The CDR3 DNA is TGTGCCAGCAGACGGGACAGGAGGGCCCACGAGCAGTACTTC.

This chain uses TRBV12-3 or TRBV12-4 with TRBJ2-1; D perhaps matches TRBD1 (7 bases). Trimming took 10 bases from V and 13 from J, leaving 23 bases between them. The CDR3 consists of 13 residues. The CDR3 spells CATRQGEEETQFF. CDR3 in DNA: TGTGCCACCCGCCAGGGGGAGGAGGAGACCCAGTTCTTC.

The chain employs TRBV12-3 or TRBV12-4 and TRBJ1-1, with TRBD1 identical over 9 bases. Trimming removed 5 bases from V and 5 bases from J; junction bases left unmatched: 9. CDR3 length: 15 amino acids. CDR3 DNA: TGTGCCAGCAGTCTTGGCGGACAGGGGAAAACTGAAGCTTTCTTT. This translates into CASSLGGQGKTEAFF.

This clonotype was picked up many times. The CDR3 DNA is TGTGCCAGCAGCTTAATGAGCGGGGGGTACAATGAGCAGTTCTTC. This gives the protein CASSLMSGGYNEQFF. The chain recombines TRBV7-2 with TRBJ2-1; 9 nucleotides align to TRBD2. The CDR3 is 15 amino acids. The J segment lost 4 bases and the V segment lost 2 bases, leaving 3 bases of the junction unmatched. Germline V CDR1 and CDR2: SGHTA, FQGNSA.

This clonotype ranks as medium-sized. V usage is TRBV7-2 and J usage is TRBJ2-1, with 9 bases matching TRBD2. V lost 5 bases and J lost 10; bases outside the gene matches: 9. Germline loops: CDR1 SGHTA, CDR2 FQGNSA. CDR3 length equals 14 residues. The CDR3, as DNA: TGTGCCAGCAGCCGCGGGGGGGCCCTCTGGGAGCAGTTCTTC. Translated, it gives CASSRGGALWEQFF.

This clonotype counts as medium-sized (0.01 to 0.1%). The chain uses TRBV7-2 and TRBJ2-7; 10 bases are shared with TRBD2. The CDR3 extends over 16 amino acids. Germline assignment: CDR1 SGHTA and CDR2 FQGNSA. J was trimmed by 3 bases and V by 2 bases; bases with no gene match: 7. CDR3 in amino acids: CASSLKGGTSDYEQYF. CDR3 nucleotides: TGTGCCAGCAGCTTAAAGGGAGGGACTAGCGACTACGAGCAGTACTTC. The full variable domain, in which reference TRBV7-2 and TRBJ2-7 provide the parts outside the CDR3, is GAGVSQSPSNKVTEKGKDVELRCDPISGHTALYWYRQSLGQGLEFLIYFQGNSAPDKSGLPSDRFSAERTGGSVSTLTIQRTQQEDSAVYLCASSLKGGTSDYEQYFGPGTRLTVT.

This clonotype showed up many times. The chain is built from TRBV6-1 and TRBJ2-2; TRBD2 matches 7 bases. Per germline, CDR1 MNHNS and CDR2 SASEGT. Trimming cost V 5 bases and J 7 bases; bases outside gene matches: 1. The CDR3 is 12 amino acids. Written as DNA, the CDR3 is TGTGCCAGCAGTATAGCGGGCGGGGAGCTGTTTTTT. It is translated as CASSIAGGELFF.

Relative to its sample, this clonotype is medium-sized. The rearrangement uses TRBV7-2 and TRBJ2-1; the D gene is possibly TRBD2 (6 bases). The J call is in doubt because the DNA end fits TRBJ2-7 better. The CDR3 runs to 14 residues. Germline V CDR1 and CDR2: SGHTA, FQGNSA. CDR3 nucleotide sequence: TGTGCCAGCAACCCCGGGGGTGTGACCTACGAGCAGTACTTC. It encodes CASNPGGVTYEQYF.

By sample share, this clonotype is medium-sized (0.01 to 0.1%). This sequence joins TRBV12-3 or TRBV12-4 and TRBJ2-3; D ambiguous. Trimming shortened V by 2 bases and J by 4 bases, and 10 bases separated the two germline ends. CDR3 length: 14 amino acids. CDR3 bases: TGTGCCAGCAGTTTAATCTATCGGCCAGATACGCAGTATTTT. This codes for CASSLIYRPDTQYF.

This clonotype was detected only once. This CDR3 is CASSELGSGSYNEQFF. CDR3 nucleotides: TGTGCCAGCAGTGAGTTGGGAAGCGGGTCCTACAATGAGCAGTTCTTC. This chain joins TRBV6-1 and TRBJ2-1, with D possibly matching TRBD2 (6 bases). Germline V CDR1 and CDR2: MNHNS, SASEGT. The CDR3 contains 16 residues. Between the trimmed V and J ends, which lost 3 bases and 1 base, there was a span of 13 bases.

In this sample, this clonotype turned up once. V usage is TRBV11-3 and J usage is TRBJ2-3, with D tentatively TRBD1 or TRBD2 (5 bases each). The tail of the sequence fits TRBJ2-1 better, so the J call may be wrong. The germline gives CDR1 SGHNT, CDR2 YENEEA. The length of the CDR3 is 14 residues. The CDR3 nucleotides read TGTGCCAGCGTTCGGGACGGACTTCCCTACGAGCAGTTCTTC. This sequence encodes CASVRDGLPYEQFF.

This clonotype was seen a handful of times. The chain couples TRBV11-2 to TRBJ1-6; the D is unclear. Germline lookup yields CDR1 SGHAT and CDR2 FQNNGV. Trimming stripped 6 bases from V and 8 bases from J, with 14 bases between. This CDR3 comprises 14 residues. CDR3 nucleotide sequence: TGTGCCAGCAGGGAGAGCCGACTCCATTCACCCCTCCACTTT. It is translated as CASRESRLHSPLHF.

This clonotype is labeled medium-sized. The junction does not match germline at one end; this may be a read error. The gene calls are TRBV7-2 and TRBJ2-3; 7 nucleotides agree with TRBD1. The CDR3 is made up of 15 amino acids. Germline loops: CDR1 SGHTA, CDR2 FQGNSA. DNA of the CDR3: TGTGCCAGCACCTTAGACAGGGATAGCACAGATACGCAGTATTTT. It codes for CASTLDRDSTDTQYF.

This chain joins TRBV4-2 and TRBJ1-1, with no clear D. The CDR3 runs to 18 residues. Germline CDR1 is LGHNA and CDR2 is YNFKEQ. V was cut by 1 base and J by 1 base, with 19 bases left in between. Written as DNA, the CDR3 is TGTGCCAGCAGCCAAGCCTCTCAGCGGGGAATGGGGAACACTGAAGCTTTCTTT. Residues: CASSQASQRGMGNTEAFF.

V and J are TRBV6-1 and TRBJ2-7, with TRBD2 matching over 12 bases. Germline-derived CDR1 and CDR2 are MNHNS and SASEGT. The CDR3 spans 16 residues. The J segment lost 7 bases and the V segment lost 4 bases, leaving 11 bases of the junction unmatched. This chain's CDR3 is CASSGGGLAGYNEQYF. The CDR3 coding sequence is TGTGCCAGCAGTGGGGGGGGACTAGCGGGTTACAATGAGCAGTACTTC.

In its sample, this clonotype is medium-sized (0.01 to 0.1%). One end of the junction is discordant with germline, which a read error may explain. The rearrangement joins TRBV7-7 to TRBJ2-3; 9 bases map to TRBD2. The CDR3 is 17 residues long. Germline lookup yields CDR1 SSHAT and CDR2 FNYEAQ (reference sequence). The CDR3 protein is CASSSRLAGFSTDTQYF. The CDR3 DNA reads TGTGCTAGCAGCTCCAGGCTAGCGGGGTTCAGCACAGATACGCAGTATTTT.

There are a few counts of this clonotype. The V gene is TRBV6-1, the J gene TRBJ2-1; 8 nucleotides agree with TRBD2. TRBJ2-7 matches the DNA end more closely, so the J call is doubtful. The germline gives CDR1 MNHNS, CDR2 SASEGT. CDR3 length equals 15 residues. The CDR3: CASSRGGSSYNEQYF. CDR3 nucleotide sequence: TGTGCCAGCAGTCGCGGGGGGAGCTCCTACAATGAGCAGTACTTC.

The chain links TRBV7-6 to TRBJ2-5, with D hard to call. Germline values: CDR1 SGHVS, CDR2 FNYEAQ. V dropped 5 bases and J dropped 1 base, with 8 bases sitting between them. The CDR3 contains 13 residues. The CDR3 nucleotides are TGTGCCAGCAGCCCAAGACTCCAAGAGACCCAGTACTTC. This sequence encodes CASSPRLQETQYF.

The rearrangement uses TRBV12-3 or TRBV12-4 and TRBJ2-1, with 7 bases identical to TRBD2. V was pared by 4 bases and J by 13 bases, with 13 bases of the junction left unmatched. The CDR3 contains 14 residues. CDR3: CASSWGGSRNIQFF. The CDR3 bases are TGTGCCAGCAGTTGGGGGGGGTCAAGGAACATTCAGTTCTTC.

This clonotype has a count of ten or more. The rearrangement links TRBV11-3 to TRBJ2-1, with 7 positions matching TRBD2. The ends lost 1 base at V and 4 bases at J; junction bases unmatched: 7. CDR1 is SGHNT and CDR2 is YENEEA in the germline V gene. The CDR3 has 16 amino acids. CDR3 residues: CASSLGGLPSYNEQFF. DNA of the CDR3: TGTGCCAGCAGCTTAGGGGGACTACCTTCATACAATGAGCAGTTCTTC.

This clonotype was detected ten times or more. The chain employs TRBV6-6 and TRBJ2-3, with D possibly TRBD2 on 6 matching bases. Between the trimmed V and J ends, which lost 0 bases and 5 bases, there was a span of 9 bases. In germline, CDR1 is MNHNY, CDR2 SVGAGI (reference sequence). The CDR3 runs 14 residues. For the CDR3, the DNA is TGTGCCAGCAGTTACTCGGAGGGGATAGATACGCAGTATTTT. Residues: CASSYSEGIDTQYF.